This entry features one T cell receptor (beta chain) sequence. The V gene's germline CDR1 is MNHEY and CDR2 SVGAGI. The CDR3 has 14 amino acids. Between the trimmed V and J ends, which lost 1 base and 4 bases, there was a span of 9 bases. This sample was taken from a study of shared clonotypes between healthy human individuals. CD8 cells classed as naive were CD45RO-negative and positively selected for CCR7, excluding terminally differentiated effector memory CD45RA+ cells. This table comes from immunoSEQ multiplex PCR, and its TCRdb copy is limited to in-frame clones, with some not included. The data show hundreds of thousands of clones, around 96% seen once.

This sequence originates from a woman in her 30s in good health. The rearrangement joins TRBV6-5 to TRBJ2-3; D not certain. Specimen: naive CD8+ T cells sorted from blood. The CDR3 bases are TGTGCCAGCAGTTACTTGGGAATTGCAGATACGCAGTATTTT. This encodes CASSYLGIADTQYF.